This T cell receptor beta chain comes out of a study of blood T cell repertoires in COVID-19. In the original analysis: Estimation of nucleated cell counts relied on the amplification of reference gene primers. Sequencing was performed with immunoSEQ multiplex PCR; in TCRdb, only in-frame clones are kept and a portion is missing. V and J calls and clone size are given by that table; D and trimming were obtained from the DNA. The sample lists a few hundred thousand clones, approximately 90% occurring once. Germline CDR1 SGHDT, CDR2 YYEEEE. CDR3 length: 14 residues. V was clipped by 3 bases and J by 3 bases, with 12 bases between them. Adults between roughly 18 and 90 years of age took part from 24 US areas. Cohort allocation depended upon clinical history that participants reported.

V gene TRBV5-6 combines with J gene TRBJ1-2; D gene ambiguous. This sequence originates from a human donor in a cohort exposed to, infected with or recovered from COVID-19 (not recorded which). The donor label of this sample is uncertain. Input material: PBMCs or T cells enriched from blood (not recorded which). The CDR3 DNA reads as TGTGCCAGCAGCTCACCTCCTCGCGACTATGGCTACACCTTC. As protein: CASSSPPRDYGYTF.